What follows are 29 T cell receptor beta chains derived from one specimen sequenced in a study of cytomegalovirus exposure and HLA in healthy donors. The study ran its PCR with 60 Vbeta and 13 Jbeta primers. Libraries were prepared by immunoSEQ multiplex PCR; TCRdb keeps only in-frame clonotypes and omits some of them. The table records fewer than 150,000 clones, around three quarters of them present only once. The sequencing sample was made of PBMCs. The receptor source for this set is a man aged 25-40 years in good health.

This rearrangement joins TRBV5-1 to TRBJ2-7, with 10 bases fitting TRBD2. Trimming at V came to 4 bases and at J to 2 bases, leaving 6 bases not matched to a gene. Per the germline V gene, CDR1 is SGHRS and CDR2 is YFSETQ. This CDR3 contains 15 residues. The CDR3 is CASSPRTSGTYEQYF. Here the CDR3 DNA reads TGCGCCAGCAGCCCGAGGACTAGCGGCACCTACGAGCAGTACTTC.

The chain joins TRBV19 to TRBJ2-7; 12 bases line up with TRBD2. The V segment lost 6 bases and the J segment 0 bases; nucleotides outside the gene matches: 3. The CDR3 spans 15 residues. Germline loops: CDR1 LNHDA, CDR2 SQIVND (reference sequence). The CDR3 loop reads CASSPTSGSSYEQYF. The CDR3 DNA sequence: TGTGCCAGTAGCCCGACTAGCGGGAGCTCCTACGAGCAGTACTTC.

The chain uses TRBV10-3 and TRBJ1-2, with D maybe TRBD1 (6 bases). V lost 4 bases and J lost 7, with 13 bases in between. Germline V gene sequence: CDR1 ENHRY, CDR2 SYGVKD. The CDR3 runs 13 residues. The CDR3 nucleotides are TGTGCCATCAGTGCCGATGTCAGGGGTGGCTACACCTTC. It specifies CAISADVRGGYTF.

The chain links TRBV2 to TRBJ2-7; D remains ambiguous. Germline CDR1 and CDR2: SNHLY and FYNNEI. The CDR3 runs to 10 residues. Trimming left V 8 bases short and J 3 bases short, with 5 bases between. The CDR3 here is CASQNYEQYF. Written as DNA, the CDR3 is TGTGCCAGCCAAAACTACGAGCAGTACTTC.

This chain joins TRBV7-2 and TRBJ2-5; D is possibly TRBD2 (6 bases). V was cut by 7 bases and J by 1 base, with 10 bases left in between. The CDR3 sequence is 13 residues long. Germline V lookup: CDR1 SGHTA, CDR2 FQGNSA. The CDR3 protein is CASTRGLQETQYF. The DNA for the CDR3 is TGTGCCAGCACCCGGGGACTCCAAGAGACCCAGTACTTC. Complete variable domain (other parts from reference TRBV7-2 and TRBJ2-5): GAGVSQSPSNKVTEKGKDVELRCDPISGHTALYWYRQSLGQGLEFLIYFQGNSAPDKSGLPSDRFSAERTGGSVSTLTIQRTQQEDSAVYLCASTRGLQETQYFGPGTRLLVL.

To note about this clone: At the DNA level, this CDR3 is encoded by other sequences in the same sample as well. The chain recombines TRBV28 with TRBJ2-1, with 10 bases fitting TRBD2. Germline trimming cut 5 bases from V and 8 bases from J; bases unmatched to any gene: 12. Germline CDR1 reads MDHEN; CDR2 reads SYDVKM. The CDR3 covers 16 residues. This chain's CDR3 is CASSPGTAGGLYEQFF. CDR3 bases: TGTGCCAGCAGTCCCGGGACAGCGGGAGGGCTATATGAGCAGTTCTTC. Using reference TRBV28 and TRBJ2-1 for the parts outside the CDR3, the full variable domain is DVKVTQSSRYLVKRTGEKVFLECVQDMDHENMFWYRQDPGLGLRLIYFSYDVKMKEKGDIPEGYSVSREKKERFSLILESASTNQTSMYLCASSPGTAGGLYEQFFGPGTRLTVL.

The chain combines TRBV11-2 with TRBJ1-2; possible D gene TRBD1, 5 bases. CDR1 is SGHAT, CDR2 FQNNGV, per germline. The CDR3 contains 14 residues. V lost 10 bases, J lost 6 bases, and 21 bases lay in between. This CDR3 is CATPKRGIFNGYTF. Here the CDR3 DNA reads TGTGCCACCCCCAAAAGGGGTATCTTCAATGGCTACACCTTC.

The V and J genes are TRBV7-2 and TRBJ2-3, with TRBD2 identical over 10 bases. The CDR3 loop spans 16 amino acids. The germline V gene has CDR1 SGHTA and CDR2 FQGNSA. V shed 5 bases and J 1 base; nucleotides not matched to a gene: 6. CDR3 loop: CASSATSGRGTDTQYF. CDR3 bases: TGTGCCAGCAGCGCGACTAGCGGGCGGGGCACAGATACGCAGTATTTT.

CDR3: CASISGKTRYGYTF. DNA for the CDR3: TGTGCCAGCATCTCGGGGAAAACCCGCTATGGCTACACCTTC. The chain joins TRBV28 to TRBJ1-2; D gene ambiguous. The CDR3 runs 14 residues. The ends were cut back, 7 bases at V and 4 bases at J, with 16 bases in the middle. Germline CDR1 reads MDHEN; CDR2 reads SYDVKM.

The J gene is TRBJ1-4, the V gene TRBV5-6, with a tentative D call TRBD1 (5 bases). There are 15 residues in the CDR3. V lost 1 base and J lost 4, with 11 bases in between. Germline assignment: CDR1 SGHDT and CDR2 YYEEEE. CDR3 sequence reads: CASSLSTEHNEKLFF. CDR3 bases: TGTGCCAGCAGCTTGTCGACAGAACATAATGAAAAACTGTTTTTT. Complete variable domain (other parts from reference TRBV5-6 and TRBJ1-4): DAGVTQSPTHLIKTRGQQVTLRCSPKSGHDTVSWYQQALGQGPQFIFQYYEEEERQRGNFPDRFSGHQFPNYSSELNVNALLLGDSALYLCASSLSTEHNEKLFFGSGTQLSVL.

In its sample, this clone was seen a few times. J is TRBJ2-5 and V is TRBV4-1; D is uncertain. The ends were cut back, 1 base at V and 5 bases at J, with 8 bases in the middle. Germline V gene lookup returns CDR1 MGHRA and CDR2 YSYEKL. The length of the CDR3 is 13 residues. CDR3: CASSQGWQETQYF. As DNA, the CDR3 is TGCGCCAGCAGCCAAGGCTGGCAGGAGACCCAGTACTTC.

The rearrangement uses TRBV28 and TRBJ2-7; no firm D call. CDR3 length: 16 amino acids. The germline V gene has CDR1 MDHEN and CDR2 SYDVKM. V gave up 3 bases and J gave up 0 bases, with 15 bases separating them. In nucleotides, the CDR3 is TGTGCCAGCAGTTTTTACTATAGGCCCTACTCCTACGAGCAGTACTTC. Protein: CASSFYYRPYSYEQYF.

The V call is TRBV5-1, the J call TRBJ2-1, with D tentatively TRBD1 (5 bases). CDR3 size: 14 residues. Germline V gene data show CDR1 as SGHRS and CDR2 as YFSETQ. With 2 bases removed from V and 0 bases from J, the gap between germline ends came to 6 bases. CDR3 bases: TGCGCCAGCAGCTTTACAGGCTCCTACAATGAGCAGTTCTTC. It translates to CASSFTGSYNEQFF. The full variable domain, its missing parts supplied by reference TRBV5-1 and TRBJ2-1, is KAGVTQTPRYLIKTRGQQVTLSCSPISGHRSVSWYQQTPGQGLQFLFEYFSETQRNKGNFPGRFSGRQFSNSRSEMNVSTLELGDSALYLCASSFTGSYNEQFFGPGTRLTVL.

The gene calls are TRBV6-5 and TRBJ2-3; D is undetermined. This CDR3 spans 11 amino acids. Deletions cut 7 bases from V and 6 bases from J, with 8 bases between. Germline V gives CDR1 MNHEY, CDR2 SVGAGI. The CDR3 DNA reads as TGTGCCAGCACCGCCGGGGATACGCAGTATTTT. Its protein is CASTAGDTQYF.

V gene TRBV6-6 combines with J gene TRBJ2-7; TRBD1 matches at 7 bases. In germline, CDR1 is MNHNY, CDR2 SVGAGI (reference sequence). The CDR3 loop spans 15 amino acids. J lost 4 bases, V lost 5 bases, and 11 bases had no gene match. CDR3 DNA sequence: TGTGCCAGCAGTGATTCCGGGACAGTAGCGTACGAGCAGTACTTC. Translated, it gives CASSDSGTVAYEQYF.

CDR3 amino acids: CAGGGGGATQYF. Written as DNA, the CDR3 is TGTGCCGGGGGGGGTGGGGGCGCGACCCAGTACTTC. The chain has TRBV30 and TRBJ2-5, with D perhaps TRBD2 (7 bases). Germline V lookup: CDR1 GTSNPN, CDR2 SVGIG (reference sequence). V was clipped by 8 bases and J by 7 bases, with 17 bases between them. This CDR3 is 12 amino acids long.

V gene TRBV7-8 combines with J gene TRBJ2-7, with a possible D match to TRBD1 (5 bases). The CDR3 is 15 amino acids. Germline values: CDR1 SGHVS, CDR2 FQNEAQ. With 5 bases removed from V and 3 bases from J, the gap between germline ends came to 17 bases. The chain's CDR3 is CASSNVGRVNYEQYF. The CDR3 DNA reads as TGTGCCAGCAGCAACGTAGGCAGGGTAAACTACGAGCAGTACTTC. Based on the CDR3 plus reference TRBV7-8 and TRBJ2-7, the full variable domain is GAGVSQSPRYKVAKRGQDVALRCDPISGHVSLFWYQQALGQGPEFLTYFQNEAQLDKSGLPSDRFFAERPEGSVSTLKIQRTQQEDSAVYLCASSNVGRVNYEQYFGPGTRLTVT.

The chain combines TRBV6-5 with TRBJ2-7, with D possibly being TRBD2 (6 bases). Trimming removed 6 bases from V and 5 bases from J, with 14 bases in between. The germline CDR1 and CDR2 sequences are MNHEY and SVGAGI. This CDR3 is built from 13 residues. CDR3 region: CASSRGRDHEQYF. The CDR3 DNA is TGTGCCAGCAGCCGAGGGCGGGACCACGAGCAGTACTTC.

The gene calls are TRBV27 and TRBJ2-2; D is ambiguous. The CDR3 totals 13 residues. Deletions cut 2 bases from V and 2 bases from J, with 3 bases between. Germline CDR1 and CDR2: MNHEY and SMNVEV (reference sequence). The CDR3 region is CASSLLNTGELFF. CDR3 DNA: TGTGCCAGCAGTTTACTTAACACCGGGGAGCTGTTTTTT.

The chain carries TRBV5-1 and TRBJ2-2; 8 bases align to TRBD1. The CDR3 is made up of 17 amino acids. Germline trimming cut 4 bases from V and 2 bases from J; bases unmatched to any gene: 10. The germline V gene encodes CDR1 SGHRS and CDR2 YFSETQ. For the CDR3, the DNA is TGCGCCAGCAGCCCAAGAGCAGGGGGCTCTAACACCGGGGAGCTGTTTTTT. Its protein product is CASSPRAGGSNTGELFF. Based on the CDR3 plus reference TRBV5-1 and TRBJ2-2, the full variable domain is KAGVTQTPRYLIKTRGQQVTLSCSPISGHRSVSWYQQTPGQGLQFLFEYFSETQRNKGNFPGRFSGRQFSNSRSEMNVSTLELGDSALYLCASSPRAGGSNTGELFFGEGSRLTVL.

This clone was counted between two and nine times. The CDR3 reads CASSLAGAVNTEAFF. Here the CDR3 DNA reads TGTGCCAGCAGCTTAGCAGGGGCTGTGAACACTGAAGCTTTCTTT. This rearrangement joins TRBV7-8 to TRBJ1-1, with D maybe TRBD1 (5 bases). Trimming removed 0 bases from V and 0 bases from J, with 8 bases in between. Germline CDR1 reads SGHVS; CDR2 reads FQNEAQ. This CDR3 has 15 residues. The variable domain in full, with the rest retrieved from reference TRBV7-8 and TRBJ1-1, is GAGVSQSPRYKVAKRGQDVALRCDPISGHVSLFWYQQALGQGPEFLTYFQNEAQLDKSGLPSDRFFAERPEGSVSTLKIQRTQQEDSAVYLCASSLAGAVNTEAFFGQGTRLTVV.

CDR3 amino acids: CASSLGQGPGELFF. The CDR3 coding sequence is TGCGCCAGCAGCTTGGGACAGGGCCCCGGGGAGCTGTTTTTT. The V and J genes are TRBV5-1 and TRBJ2-2, with 7 bases fitting TRBD1. Germline-derived CDR1 and CDR2 are SGHRS and YFSETQ. CDR3 length: 14 residues. J was trimmed by 6 bases and V by 0 bases; bases with no gene match: 2.

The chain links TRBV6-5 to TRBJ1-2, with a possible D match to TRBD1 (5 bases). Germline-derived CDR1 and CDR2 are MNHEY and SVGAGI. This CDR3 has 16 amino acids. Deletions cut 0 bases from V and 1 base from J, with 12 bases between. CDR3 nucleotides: TGTGCCAGCAGTTACTCTGGGGGGATCGGTAACTATGGCTACACCTTC. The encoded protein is CASSYSGGIGNYGYTF.

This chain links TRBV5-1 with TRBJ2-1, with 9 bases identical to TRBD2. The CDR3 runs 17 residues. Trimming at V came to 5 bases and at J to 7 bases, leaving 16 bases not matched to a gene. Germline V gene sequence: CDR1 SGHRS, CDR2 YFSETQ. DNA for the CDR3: TGCGCCAGCAGAGGGCTAGCGGGGACCTACCTGTCTAATGAGCAGTTCTTC. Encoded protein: CASRGLAGTYLSNEQFF.

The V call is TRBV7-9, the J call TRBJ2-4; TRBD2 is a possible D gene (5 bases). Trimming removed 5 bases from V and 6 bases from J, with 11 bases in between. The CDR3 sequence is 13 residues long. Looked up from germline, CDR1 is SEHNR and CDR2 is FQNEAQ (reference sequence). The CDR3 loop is CASSPSGINIQYF. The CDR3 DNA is TGTGCCAGCAGCCCGAGCGGAATAAACATTCAGTACTTC.

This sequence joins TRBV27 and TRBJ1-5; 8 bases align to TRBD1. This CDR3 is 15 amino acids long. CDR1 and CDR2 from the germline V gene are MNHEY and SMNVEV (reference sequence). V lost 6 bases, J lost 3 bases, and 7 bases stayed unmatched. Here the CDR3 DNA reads TGTGCCAGCAGCCCGCAGGGGGCGTTCAATCAGCCCCAGCATTTT. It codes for CASSPQGAFNQPQHF.

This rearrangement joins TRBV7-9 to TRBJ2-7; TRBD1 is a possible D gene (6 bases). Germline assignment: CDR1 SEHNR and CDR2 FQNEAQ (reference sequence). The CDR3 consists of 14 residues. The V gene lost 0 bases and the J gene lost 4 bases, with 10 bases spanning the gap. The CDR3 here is CASSLAQDRYEQYF. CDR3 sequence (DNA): TGTGCCAGCAGCTTAGCCCAAGACAGGTACGAGCAGTACTTC.

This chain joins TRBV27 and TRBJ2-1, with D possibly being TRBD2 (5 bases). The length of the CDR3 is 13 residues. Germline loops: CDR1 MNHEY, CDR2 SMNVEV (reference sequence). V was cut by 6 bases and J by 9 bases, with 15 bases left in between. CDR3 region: CASSRGRAGEQFF. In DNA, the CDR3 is TGTGCCAGCAGCCGAGGAAGGGCGGGTGAGCAGTTCTTC.

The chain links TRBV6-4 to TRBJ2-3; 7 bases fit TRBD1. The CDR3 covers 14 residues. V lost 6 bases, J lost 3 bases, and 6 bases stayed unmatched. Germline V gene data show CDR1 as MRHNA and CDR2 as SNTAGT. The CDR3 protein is CASRETGTTDTQYF. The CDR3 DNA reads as TGTGCCAGCAGGGAGACAGGGACGACAGATACGCAGTATTTT.